The present entry profiles one TCR beta chain with its context. The method was immunoSEQ multiplex PCR; TCRdb's version includes in-frame clones alone and lacks a portion of them. The table has some 130,000 clones, around nine tenths seen once; the top ten hold around 20%. Germline V lookup: CDR1 SNHLY, CDR2 FYNNEI. This CDR3 has 15 amino acids. Trimming left V 0 bases short and J 8 bases short, with 16 bases between. This sample stems from a study of blood T cell repertoires in COVID-19. About the research overall: T cells, B-cell-depleted T cells, or PBMCs provided the cDNA or gDNA that served as material.

The source of this sequence is a man over 45 with active or convalescent COVID-19. The specimen sequenced was peripheral blood. V and J are TRBV2 and TRBJ1-2; unclear D gene. The CDR3 region is CASSEALRGSGGYTF. The DNA of the CDR3 is TGTGCCAGCAGTGAAGCGCTTCGAGGATCTGGGGGCTACACCTTC.